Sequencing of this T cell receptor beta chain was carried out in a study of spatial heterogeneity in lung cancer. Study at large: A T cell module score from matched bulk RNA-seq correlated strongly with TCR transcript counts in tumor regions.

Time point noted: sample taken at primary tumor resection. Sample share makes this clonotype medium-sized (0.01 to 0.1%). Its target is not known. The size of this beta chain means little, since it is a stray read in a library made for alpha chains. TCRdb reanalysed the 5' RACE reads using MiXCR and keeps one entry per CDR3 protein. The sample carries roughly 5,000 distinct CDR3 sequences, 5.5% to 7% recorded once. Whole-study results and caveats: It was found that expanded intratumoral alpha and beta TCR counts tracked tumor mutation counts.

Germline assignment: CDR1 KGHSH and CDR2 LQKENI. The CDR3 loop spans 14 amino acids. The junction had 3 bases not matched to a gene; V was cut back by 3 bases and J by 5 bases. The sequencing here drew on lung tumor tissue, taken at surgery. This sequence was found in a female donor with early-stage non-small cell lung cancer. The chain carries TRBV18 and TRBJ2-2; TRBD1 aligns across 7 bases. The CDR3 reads CASSPPGGTGELFF. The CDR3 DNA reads TGTGCCAGCTCACCTCCAGGGGGAACCGGGGAGCTGTTTTTT.